The rows below give T cell receptor beta chains drawn from one sample of a study of blood T cells in healthy people across ages. TCRdb reprocessed the 5' RACE reads via MiXCR and lists one record per CDR3 protein. In the table there are hundreds of thousands of distinct CDR3 sequences, around 54% of which are singletons. The source material was blood. All receptors come from a man aged 55 to 70 in good health. Each CDR3 is given with its conserved first and last residue. The order of the fields is D gene, J gene, V gene, clone size, CDR3 protein, CDR3 DNA. D genes are given only for firm matches. The size entry is marked missing in some rows and otherwise reads once, few, many or a size class.

D gene: TRBD1
J gene: TRBJ2-7
V gene: TRBV7-2
clone size: many
CDR3 protein: CASSLVLTGNNEQYF
CDR3 DNA: TGTGCCAGCAGCTTAGTACTGACAGGGAACAACGAGCAGTACTTC

D gene: -
J gene: TRBJ2-7
V gene: TRBV3-1
clone size: -
CDR3 protein: CASSARQARGEQYF
CDR3 DNA: TGTGCCAGCAGCGCCCGCCAGGCCAGGGGCGAGCAGTACTTC

D gene: -
J gene: TRBJ2-3
V gene: TRBV9
clone size: -
CDR3 protein: CASSGHVDTQYF
CDR3 DNA: TGTGCCAGCAGCGGTCACGTGGATACGCAGTATTTT

D gene: -
J gene: TRBJ2-7
V gene: TRBV12-5
clone size: -
CDR3 protein: CASGLDPDAYEQYF
CDR3 DNA: TGTGCAAGTGGTTTGGACCCGGACGCCTACGAGCAGTACTTC

D gene: -
J gene: TRBJ1-1
V gene: TRBV12-3/TRBV12-4
clone size: few
CDR3 protein: CASSPLRTAYTEAFF
CDR3 DNA: TGTGCCAGCAGTCCACTGCGTACGGCGTACACTGAAGCTTTCTTT

D gene: -
J gene: TRBJ2-2
V gene: TRBV5-1
clone size: -
CDR3 protein: CASSFRTDGGELFF
CDR3 DNA: TGCGCCAGCAGCTTTAGGACCGACGGCGGGGAGCTGTTTTTT

D gene: TRBD1
J gene: TRBJ1-2
V gene: TRBV24-1
clone size: -
CDR3 protein: CATSGDSYGYTF
CDR3 DNA: TGTGCCACCAGTGGGGACAGCTATGGCTACACCTTC

D gene: TRBD1
J gene: TRBJ2-7
V gene: TRBV7-2
clone size: -
CDR3 protein: CASSLARGQGYEQYF
CDR3 DNA: TGTGCCAGCAGCTTAGCCCGGGGACAGGGCTACGAGCAGTACTTC

D gene: TRBD2
J gene: TRBJ2-5
V gene: TRBV2
clone size: -
CDR3 protein: CASSPGTSPQETQYF
CDR3 DNA: TGTGCCAGCAGCCCCGGGACTAGTCCCCAAGAGACCCAGTACTTC

D gene: -
J gene: TRBJ2-1
V gene: TRBV5-1
clone size: -
CDR3 protein: CASRDPGYNEQFF
CDR3 DNA: TGCGCCAGCAGAGATCCAGGCTACAATGAGCAGTTCTTC

D gene: -
J gene: TRBJ2-7
V gene: TRBV13
clone size: few
CDR3 protein: CASSLRGWGDEQYF
CDR3 DNA: TGTGCCAGCAGCTTAAGGGGTTGGGGGGACGAGCAGTACTTC

D gene: -
J gene: TRBJ2-4
V gene: TRBV20-1
clone size: -
CDR3 protein: CSAGPGGIGIEQYF
CDR3 DNA: TGCAGTGCTGGTCCCGGCGGGATAGGGATAGAGCAGTACTTC

D gene: TRBD1
J gene: TRBJ1-6
V gene: TRBV5-1
clone size: -
CDR3 protein: CASSLHLPGQGNSPLHF
CDR3 DNA: TGCGCCAGCAGCTTACACCTCCCGGGACAGGGCAATTCACCCCTCCACTTT

D gene: TRBD2
J gene: TRBJ2-5
V gene: TRBV27
clone size: once
CDR3 protein: CASTYGGGALKTQYF
CDR3 DNA: TGTGCCAGCACCTATGGCGGGGGGGCCTTGAAGACCCAGTACTTC